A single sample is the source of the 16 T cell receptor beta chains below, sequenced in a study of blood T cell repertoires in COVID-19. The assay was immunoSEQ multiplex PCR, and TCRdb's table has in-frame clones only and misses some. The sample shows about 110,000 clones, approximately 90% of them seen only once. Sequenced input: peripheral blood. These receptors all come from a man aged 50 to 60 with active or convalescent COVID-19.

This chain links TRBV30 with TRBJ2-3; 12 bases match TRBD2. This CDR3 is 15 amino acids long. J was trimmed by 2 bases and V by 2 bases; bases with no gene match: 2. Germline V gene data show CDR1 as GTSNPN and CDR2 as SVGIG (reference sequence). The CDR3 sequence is CAWSWTSGNTDTQYF. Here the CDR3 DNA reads TGTGCCTGGAGTTGGACTAGCGGGAACACAGATACGCAGTATTTT.

The CDR3 spells CASSLESGSWNTQYF. Written as DNA, the CDR3 is TGCGCCAGCAGCTTGGAGTCAGGTTCGTGGAATACGCAGTATTTT. The genes are TRBV5-1 and TRBJ2-3, with unresolved D. V was trimmed by 0 bases and J by 7 bases, leaving 15 bases between them. CDR1 SGHRS and CDR2 YFSETQ come from the germline V gene. The CDR3 runs to 15 residues.

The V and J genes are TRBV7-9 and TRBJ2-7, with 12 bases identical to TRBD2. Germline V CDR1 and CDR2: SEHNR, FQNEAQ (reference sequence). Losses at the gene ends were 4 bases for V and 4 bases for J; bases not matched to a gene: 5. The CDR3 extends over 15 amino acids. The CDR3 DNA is TGTGCCAGCAGCTGGCTAGCGGGAGGGACTTACGAGCAGTACTTC. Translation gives CASSWLAGGTYEQYF.

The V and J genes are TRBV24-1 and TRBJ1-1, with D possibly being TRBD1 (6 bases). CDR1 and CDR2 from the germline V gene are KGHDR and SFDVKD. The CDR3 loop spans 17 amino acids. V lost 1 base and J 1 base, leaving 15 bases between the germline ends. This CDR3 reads CATSDLYRTDQNTEAFF. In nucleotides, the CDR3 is TGTGCCACCAGTGATTTATACAGGACAGACCAGAACACTGAAGCTTTCTTT.

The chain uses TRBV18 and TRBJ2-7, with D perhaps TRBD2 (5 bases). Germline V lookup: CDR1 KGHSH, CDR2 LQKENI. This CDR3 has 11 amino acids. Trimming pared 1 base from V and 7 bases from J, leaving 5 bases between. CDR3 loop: CASSPRTEQYF. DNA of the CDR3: TGTGCCAGCTCACCACGGACTGAGCAGTACTTC.

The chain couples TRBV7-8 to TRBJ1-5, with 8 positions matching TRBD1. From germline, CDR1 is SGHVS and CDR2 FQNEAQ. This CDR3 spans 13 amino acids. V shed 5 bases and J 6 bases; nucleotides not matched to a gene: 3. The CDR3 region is CASSGTGGQPQHF. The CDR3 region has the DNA TGTGCCAGCAGCGGGACAGGAGGTCAGCCCCAGCATTTT.

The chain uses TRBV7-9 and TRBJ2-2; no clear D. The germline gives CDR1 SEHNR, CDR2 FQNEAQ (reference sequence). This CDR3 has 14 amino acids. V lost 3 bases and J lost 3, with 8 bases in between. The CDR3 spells CASSFGGDTGELFF. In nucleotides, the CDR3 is TGTGCCAGCAGCTTCGGCGGAGACACCGGGGAGCTGTTTTTT.

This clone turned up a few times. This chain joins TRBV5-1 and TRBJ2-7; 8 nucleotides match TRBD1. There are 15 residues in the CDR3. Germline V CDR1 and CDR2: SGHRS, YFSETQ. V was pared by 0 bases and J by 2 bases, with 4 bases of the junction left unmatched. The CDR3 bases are TGCGCCAGCAGCTTGGCGGCAGGGGGCACCTACGAGCAGTACTTC. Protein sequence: CASSLAAGGTYEQYF.

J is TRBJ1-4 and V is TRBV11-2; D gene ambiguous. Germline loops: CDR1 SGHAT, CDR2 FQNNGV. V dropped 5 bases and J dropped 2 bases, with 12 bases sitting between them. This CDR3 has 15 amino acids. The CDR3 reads CASSPGRVTNEKLFF. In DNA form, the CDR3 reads TGTGCCAGCAGCCCCGGGCGGGTGACTAATGAAAAACTGTTTTTT.

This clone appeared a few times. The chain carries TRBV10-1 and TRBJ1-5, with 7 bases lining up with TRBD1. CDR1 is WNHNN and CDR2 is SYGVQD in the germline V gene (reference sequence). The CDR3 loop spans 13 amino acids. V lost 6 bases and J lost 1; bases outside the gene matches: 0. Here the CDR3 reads CASSRGSNQPQHF. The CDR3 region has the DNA TGCGCCAGCAGCAGGGGGAGCAATCAGCCCCAGCATTTT.

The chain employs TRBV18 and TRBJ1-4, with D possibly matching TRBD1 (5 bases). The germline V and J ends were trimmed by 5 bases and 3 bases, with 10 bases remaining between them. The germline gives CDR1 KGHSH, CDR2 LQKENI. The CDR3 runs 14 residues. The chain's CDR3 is CASSIAGANEKLFF. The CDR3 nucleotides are TGTGCCAGCTCAATTGCGGGGGCTAATGAAAAACTGTTTTTT.

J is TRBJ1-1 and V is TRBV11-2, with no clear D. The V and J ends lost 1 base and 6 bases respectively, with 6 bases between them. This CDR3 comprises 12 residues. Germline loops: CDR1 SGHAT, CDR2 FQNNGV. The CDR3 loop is CASSLVSAEAFF. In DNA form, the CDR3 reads TGTGCCAGCAGCTTAGTGTCAGCTGAAGCTTTCTTT.

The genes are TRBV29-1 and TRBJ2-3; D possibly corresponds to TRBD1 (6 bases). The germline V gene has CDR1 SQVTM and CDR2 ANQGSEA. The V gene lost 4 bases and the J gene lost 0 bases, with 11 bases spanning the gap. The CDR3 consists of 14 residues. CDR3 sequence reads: CSVGGTTSTDTQYF. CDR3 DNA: TGCAGCGTTGGGGGGACAACTAGCACAGATACGCAGTATTTT.

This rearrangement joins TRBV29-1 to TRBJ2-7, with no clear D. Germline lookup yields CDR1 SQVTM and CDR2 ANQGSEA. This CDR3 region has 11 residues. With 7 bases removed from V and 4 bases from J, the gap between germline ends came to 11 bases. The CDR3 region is CSALHSYEQYF. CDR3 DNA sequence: TGCAGCGCCCTTCACAGTTACGAGCAGTACTTC.

CDR3 bases: TGTGCCAGTAGTATCCCCGCCAATACAGCCACTAATGAAAAACTGTTTTTT. Amino acid sequence: CASSIPANTATNEKLFF. The genes are TRBV19 and TRBJ1-4; D is uncertain. CDR1 and CDR2 from the germline V gene are LNHDA and SQIVND (reference sequence). The V and J ends lost 3 bases and 2 bases respectively, with 16 bases between them. The CDR3 is 17 residues long.

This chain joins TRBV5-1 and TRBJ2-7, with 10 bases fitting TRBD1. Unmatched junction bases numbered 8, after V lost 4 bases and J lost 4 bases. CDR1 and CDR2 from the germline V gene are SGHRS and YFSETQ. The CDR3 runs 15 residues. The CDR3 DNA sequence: TGCGCCAGCAGCATTCCGACAGGGGGCAGGTACGAGCAGTACTTC. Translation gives CASSIPTGGRYEQYF.